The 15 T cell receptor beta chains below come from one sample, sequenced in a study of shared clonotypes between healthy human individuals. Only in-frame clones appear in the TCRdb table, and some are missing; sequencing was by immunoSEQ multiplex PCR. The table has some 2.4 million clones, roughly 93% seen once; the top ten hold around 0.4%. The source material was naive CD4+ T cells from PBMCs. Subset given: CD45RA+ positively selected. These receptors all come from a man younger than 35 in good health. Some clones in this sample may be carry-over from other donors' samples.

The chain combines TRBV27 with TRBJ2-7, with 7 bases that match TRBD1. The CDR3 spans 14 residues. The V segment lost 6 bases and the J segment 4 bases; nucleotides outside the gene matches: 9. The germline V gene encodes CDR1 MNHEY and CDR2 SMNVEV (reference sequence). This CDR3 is CASRDPGQIYEQYF. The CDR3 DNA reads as TGTGCCAGCAGGGACCCGGGACAGATATACGAGCAGTACTTC.

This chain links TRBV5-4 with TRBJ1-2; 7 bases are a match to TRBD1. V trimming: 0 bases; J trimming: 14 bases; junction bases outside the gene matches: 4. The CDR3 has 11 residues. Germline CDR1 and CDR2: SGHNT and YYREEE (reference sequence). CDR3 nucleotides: TGTGCCAGCAGCTTGGAGGGGGCTCAAACCTTC. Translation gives CASSLEGAQTF.

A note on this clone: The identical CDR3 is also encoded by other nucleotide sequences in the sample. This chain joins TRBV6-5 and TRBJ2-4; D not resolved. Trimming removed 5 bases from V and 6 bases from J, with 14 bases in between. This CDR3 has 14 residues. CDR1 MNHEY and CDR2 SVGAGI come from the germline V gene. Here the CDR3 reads CASSPDRGRNIQYF. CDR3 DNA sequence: TGTGCCAGCAGTCCCGACCGCGGAAGAAACATTCAGTACTTC.

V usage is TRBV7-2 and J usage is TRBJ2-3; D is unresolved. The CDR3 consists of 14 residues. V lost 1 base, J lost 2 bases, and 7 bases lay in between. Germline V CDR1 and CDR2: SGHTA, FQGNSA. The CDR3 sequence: CASSLVLVTDTQYF. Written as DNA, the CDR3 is TGTGCCAGCAGCTTAGTCCTGGTCACAGATACGCAGTATTTT.

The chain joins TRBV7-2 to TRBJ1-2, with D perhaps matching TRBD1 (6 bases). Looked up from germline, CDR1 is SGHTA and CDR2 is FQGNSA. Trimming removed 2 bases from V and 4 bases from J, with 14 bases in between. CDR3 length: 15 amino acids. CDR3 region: CASSLRYRDGYGYTF. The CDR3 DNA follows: TGTGCCAGCAGCTTAAGATACAGGGACGGCTATGGCTACACCTTC.

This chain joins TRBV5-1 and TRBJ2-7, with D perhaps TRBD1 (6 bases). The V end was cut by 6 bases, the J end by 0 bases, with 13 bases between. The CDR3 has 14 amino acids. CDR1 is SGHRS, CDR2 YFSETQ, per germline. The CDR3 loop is CASKTGTLSYEQYF. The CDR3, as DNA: TGCGCCAGCAAAACCGGGACACTCTCCTACGAGCAGTACTTC.

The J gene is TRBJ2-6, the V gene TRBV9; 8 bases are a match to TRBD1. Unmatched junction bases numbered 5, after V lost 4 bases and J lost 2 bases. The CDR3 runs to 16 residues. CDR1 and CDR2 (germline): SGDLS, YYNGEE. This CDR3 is CASSKKTGAGANVLTF. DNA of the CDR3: TGTGCCAGCAGCAAAAAGACAGGGGCTGGGGCCAACGTCCTGACTTTC.

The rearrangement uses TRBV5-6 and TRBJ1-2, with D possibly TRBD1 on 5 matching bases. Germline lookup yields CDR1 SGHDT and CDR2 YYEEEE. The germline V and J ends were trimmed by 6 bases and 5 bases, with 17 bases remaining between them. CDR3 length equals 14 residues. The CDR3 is CASMGDGGEYGYTF. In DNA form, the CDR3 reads TGTGCCAGCATGGGGGACGGCGGGGAGTATGGCTACACCTTC.

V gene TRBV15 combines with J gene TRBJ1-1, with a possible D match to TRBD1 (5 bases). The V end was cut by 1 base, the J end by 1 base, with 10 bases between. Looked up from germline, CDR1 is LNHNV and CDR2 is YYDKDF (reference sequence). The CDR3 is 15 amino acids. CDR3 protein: CATSRGVTGNTEAFF. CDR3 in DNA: TGTGCCACCAGCAGAGGTGTTACAGGGAACACTGAAGCTTTCTTT.

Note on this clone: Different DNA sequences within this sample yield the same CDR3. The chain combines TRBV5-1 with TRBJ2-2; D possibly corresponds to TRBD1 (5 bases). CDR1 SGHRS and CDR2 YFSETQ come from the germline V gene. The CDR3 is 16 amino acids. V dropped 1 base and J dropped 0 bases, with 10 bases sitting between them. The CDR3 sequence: CASSLSSGPNTGELFF. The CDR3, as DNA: TGCGCCAGCAGCTTGAGCTCAGGGCCGAACACCGGGGAGCTGTTTTTT.

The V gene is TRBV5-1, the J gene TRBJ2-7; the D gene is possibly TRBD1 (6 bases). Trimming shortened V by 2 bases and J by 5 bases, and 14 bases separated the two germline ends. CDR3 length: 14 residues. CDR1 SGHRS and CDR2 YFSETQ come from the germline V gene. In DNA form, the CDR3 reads TGCGCCAGCAGCTTTCAGGGGAGTGGGGACGAGCAGTACTTC. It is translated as CASSFQGSGDEQYF.

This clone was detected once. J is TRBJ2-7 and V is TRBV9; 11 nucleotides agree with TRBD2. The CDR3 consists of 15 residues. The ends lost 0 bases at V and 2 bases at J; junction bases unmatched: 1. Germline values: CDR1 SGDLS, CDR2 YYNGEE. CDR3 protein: CASSVDSGRAYEQYF. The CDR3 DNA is TGTGCCAGCAGCGTAGATAGCGGGAGGGCCTACGAGCAGTACTTC. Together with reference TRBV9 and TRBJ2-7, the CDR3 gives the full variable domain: DSGVTQTPKHLITATGQRVTLRCSPRSGDLSVYWYQQSLDQGLQFLIQYYNGEERAKGNILERFSAQQFPDLHSELNLSSLELGDSALYFCASSVDSGRAYEQYFGPGTRLTVT.

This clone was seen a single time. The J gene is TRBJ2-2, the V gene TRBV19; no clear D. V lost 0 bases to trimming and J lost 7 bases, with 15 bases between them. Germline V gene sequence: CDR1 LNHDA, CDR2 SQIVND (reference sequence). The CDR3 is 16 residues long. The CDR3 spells CASSIDRRTGGGELFF. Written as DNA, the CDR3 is TGTGCCAGTAGTATAGATAGGCGCACCGGTGGCGGGGAGCTGTTTTTT.

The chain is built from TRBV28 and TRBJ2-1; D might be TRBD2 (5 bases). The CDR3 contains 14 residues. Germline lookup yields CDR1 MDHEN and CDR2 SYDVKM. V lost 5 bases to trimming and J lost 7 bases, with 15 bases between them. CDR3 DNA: TGTGCCAGCAGTACCACTGTAGCGTGGAATGAGCAGTTCTTC. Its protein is CASSTTVAWNEQFF.

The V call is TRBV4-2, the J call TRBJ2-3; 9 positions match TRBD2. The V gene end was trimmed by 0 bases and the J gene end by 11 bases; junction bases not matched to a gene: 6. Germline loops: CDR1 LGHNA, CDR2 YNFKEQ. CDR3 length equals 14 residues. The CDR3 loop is CASSQEVREGRQYF. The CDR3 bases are TGTGCCAGCAGCCAAGAGGTGCGGGAGGGTCGGCAGTATTTT.